Presented here are 27 T cell receptor beta chains from one specimen sequenced in a study of T cell responses to AZD1222 COVID-19 vaccine. Only in-frame clones appear in the TCRdb table, and some are missing; sequencing was by immunoSEQ multiplex PCR. Among 110,000 or so clones, 86% were seen once, and the ten largest hold 17%. The input for sequencing was peripheral blood, taken 28 days after the second AZD1222 dose. These receptors all stem from an adult who received the AZD1222 COVID-19 vaccine.

This sequence joins TRBV2 and TRBJ1-5; a weak D match, TRBD1 (6 bases). Germline V gene lookup returns CDR1 SNHLY and CDR2 FYNNEI. The CDR3 length is 14 residues. V shed 5 bases and J shed 4 bases, with 12 bases lying between them. The CDR3 region is CASSNRERNQPQHF. DNA for the CDR3: TGTGCCAGCAGTAACAGGGAGCGGAATCAGCCCCAGCATTTT.

This chain joins TRBV18 and TRBJ1-1; D remains ambiguous. Trimming took off 6 bases at V and 11 bases at J, with 19 bases between the two ends. This CDR3 spans 13 amino acids. The germline V gene encodes CDR1 KGHSH and CDR2 LQKENI. CDR3 nucleotides: TGTGCCAGCTCTCCTACCCTGGACGTTAGGGCTTTCTTT. This gives the protein CASSPTLDVRAFF.

This sequence joins TRBV3-1 (or the pseudogene TRBV3-2) and TRBJ1-2; no clear D. This CDR3 contains 13 residues. The V end was cut by 2 bases, the J end by 4 bases, with 8 bases between. Germline CDR1 LGHDT, CDR2 YNNKEL (reference sequence). The CDR3 sequence: CASSQLGLYGYTF. The CDR3 region has the DNA TGTGCCAGCAGCCAACTGGGTCTCTATGGCTACACCTTC.

The genes are TRBV15 and TRBJ1-2; weak D call: TRBD1 (6 bases). V lost 0 bases to trimming and J lost 0 bases, with 8 bases between them. Per germline, CDR1 LNHNV and CDR2 YYDKDF (reference sequence). The CDR3 loop spans 15 amino acids. As DNA, the CDR3 is TGTGCCACCAGCAGAGACAGGGGAGCTAACTATGGCTACACCTTC. Protein: CATSRDRGANYGYTF.

The chain's CDR3 is CASSLVADLYNEQFF. The DNA of the CDR3 is TGTGCCAGCAGCTTAGTTGCAGATCTTTACAATGAGCAGTTCTTC. V and J are TRBV7-2 and TRBJ2-1, with no clear D. Germline V gives CDR1 SGHTA, CDR2 FQGNSA. The CDR3 runs 15 residues. Deletions cut 1 base from V and 4 bases from J, with 11 bases between. Looking up the rest from reference TRBV7-2 and TRBJ2-1 gives the full variable domain: GAGVSQSPSNKVTEKGKDVELRCDPISGHTALYWYRQSLGQGLEFLIYFQGNSAPDKSGLPSDRFSAERTGGSVSTLTIQRTQQEDSAVYLCASSLVADLYNEQFFGPGTRLTVL.

The genes are TRBV2 and TRBJ1-2; TRBD1 matches 7 bases. Germline assignment: CDR1 SNHLY and CDR2 FYNNEI. Trimming removed 11 bases from V and 0 bases from J; junction bases left unmatched: 3. This CDR3 spans 12 amino acids. The DNA for the CDR3 is TGTGCCGGGGGACAGCCTAACTATGGCTACACCTTC. Translating gives CAGGQPNYGYTF.

The rearrangement joins TRBV7-3 to TRBJ2-5; tentatively, D is TRBD2 (5 bases). Germline CDR1 is SGHTA and CDR2 is FQGTGA. V gave up 5 bases and J gave up 2 bases, with 12 bases separating them. The CDR3 extends over 14 amino acids. The DNA for the CDR3 is TGTGCCAGCAGCCCCTTCCGGGGACAAGAGACCCAGTACTTC. Its protein is CASSPFRGQETQYF.

The V and J genes are TRBV11-2 and TRBJ1-4; D unresolved. This CDR3 spans 12 amino acids. CDR1 and CDR2 from the germline V gene are SGHAT and FQNNGV. The V end was cut by 4 bases, the J end by 8 bases, with 8 bases between. The CDR3 protein is CASSSSREKLFF. The CDR3 coding sequence is TGTGCCAGCAGCTCAAGTAGGGAAAAACTGTTTTTT.

The chain is built from TRBV10-3 and TRBJ1-3; 7 bases are a match to TRBD1. The CDR3 extends over 15 amino acids. V lost 3 bases and J lost 2; bases outside the gene matches: 4. From germline, CDR1 is ENHRY and CDR2 SYGVKD. CDR3 in amino acids: CAISDQGGTGNTIYF. The CDR3, as DNA: TGTGCCATCAGTGACCAGGGGGGCACTGGAAACACCATATATTTT.

V and J are TRBV5-1 and TRBJ2-1, with D uncertain. Germline CDR1 is SGHRS and CDR2 is YFSETQ. This CDR3 has 15 residues. Trimming left V 0 bases short and J 7 bases short, with 14 bases between. The CDR3 bases are TGCGCCAGCAGCTTGGCCTACCGGTCTTGGAATGAGCAGTTCTTC. Translation gives CASSLAYRSWNEQFF.

The chain carries TRBV29-1 and TRBJ2-5, with D possibly matching TRBD1 (5 bases). Germline V lookup: CDR1 SQVTM, CDR2 ANQGSEA. V was cut by 2 bases and J by 3 bases, with 16 bases left in between. The CDR3 is 15 residues long. The CDR3 DNA reads TGCAGCGTTGAAACCCGGTCCCAAGGGGAAGAGACCCAGTACTTC. Translating it yields CSVETRSQGEETQYF.

The V and J genes are TRBV30 and TRBJ1-5; D call uncertain. The CDR3 extends over 14 amino acids. Trimming removed 1 base at V and 1 base at J, with 8 bases between. The germline gives CDR1 GTSNPN, CDR2 SVGIG (reference sequence). The DNA of the CDR3 is TGTGCCTGGAGTGAGGATTTAAGCAATCAGCCCCAGCATTTT. Translation gives CAWSEDLSNQPQHF.

The rearrangement joins TRBV5-1 to TRBJ2-3; the match to TRBD2 covers 14 bases. The CDR3 extends over 17 amino acids. Trimming took 4 bases from V and 1 from J; bases not matched to a gene: 5. CDR1 is SGHRS and CDR2 is YFSETQ in the germline V gene. DNA of the CDR3: TGCGCCAGCAGCCCGGGACTAGCGGGAGTGGGCACAGATACGCAGTATTTT. This sequence encodes CASSPGLAGVGTDTQYF.

This clone has only a few counts. Here the CDR3 DNA reads TGTGCCAGCTCACCACCGCGGGAACCGAACACTGAAGCTTTCTTT. Translation: CASSPPREPNTEAFF. The chain has TRBV18 and TRBJ1-1; D is ambiguous. Germline V CDR1 and CDR2: KGHSH, LQKENI. V lost 0 bases, J lost 1 base, and 9 bases lay in between. The CDR3 length is 15 residues.

The chain has TRBV19 and TRBJ1-1; perhaps TRBD1 as D (6 bases). There are 13 residues in the CDR3. Trimming cost V 5 bases and J 1 base, with 8 bases left between them. Germline CDR1 LNHDA, CDR2 SQIVND (reference sequence). The CDR3 protein is CASSQGKNTEAFF. The CDR3 DNA reads as TGTGCCAGTAGTCAGGGGAAGAACACTGAAGCTTTCTTT.

This chain uses TRBV9 with TRBJ1-3, with 9 bases identical to TRBD1. Germline V gives CDR1 SGDLS, CDR2 YYNGEE. J gave up 2 bases and V 4 bases, and 4 bases lay outside the gene matches. The CDR3 runs 15 residues. The CDR3 protein is CASSLGQGAGNTIYF. CDR3 sequence (DNA): TGTGCCAGCAGCTTGGGACAGGGAGCTGGAAACACCATATATTTT.

About this clone: The junction does not match germline at one end; this may be a read error. The chain combines TRBV29-1 with TRBJ1-2; 9 nucleotides match TRBD1. CDR1 and CDR2 (germline): SQVTM, ANQGSEA. This CDR3 is 12 amino acids long. The CDR3 DNA sequence: TGCAGCGTAGAAGGGGACAGGGTGGGAAACACCTTC. Translated: CSVEGDRVGNTF.

The rearrangement links TRBV5-1 to TRBJ2-5; D is perhaps TRBD1 (5 bases). This CDR3 spans 13 amino acids. V was pared by 5 bases and J by 1 base, with 9 bases between. Germline loops: CDR1 SGHRS, CDR2 YFSETQ. The chain's CDR3 is CASRTDPQETQYF. The CDR3 DNA sequence: TGCGCCAGCAGGACAGACCCCCAAGAGACCCAGTACTTC.

This clone was seen just once. This rearrangement joins TRBV7-9 to TRBJ2-7, with D perhaps given as TRBD1 or TRBD2 (5 bases each). In germline, CDR1 is SEHNR, CDR2 FQNEAQ (reference sequence). V gave up 0 bases and J gave up 7 bases, with 16 bases separating them. CDR3 length: 15 residues. CDR3 region: CASSLARFGAGEQYF. CDR3 DNA sequence: TGTGCCAGCAGCTTAGCGAGGTTCGGGGCTGGGGAGCAGTACTTC. The complete variable domain, with remaining parts taken from reference TRBV7-9 and TRBJ2-7, reads DTGVSQNPRHKITKRGQNVTFRCDPISEHNRLYWYRQTLGQGPEFLTYFQNEAQLEKSRLLSDRFSAERPKGSFSTLEIQRTEQGDSAMYLCASSLARFGAGEQYFGPGTRLTVT.

V is TRBV3-1 (or the pseudogene TRBV3-2) and J is TRBJ2-1, with D perhaps TRBD2 (5 bases). Germline V gene data show CDR1 as LGHDT and CDR2 as YNNKEL (reference sequence). The CDR3 covers 15 residues. The ends were cut back, 0 bases at V and 3 bases at J, with 9 bases in the middle. CDR3 nucleotide sequence: TGTGCCAGCAGCCAAGATGGCAGCGGCTACAATGAGCAGTTCTTC. It yields the protein CASSQDGSGYNEQFF.

In its sample, this clone was seen once. The V and J genes are TRBV9 and TRBJ1-2, with 7 bases lining up with TRBD1. V lost 1 base and J lost 1; bases outside the gene matches: 7. From germline, CDR1 is SGDLS and CDR2 YYNGEE. The CDR3 spans 16 residues. Here the CDR3 reads CASSVHLDRNNYGYTF. The CDR3 DNA follows: TGTGCCAGCAGCGTACACCTGGACAGGAATAACTATGGCTACACCTTC.

CDR3 coding DNA: TGTGCCATCAGCAGGGCGAGGGGGCAAAAGAACACTGAAGCTTTCTTT. Amino acid sequence: CAISRARGQKNTEAFF. The V and J genes are TRBV10-3 and TRBJ1-1, with 7 bases matching TRBD1. The V and J ends lost 6 bases and 1 base, in that order; junction bases with no gene match: 11. This CDR3 has 16 residues. From germline, CDR1 is ENHRY and CDR2 SYGVKD.

The chain couples TRBV19 to TRBJ1-2, with D possibly matching TRBD1 (6 bases). From germline, CDR1 is LNHDA and CDR2 SQIVND (reference sequence). V was cut by 8 bases and J by 1 base, with 14 bases left in between. The CDR3 loop spans 14 amino acids. The DNA of the CDR3 is TGTGCCAGTCAGAGAGGGGGGCTTAACTATGGCTACACCTTC. Translating gives CASQRGGLNYGYTF.

The CDR3 DNA follows: TGTGCCAGCAGCCAATCGGACACTTATGGCTACACCTTC. Amino acids: CASSQSDTYGYTF. This chain joins TRBV14 and TRBJ1-2; D is possibly TRBD1 (5 bases). The CDR3 contains 13 residues. Per germline, CDR1 SGHDN and CDR2 FVKESK. V was pared by 2 bases and J by 5 bases, with 9 bases between.

V and J are TRBV28 and TRBJ1-1; D gene ambiguous. This CDR3 has 12 amino acids. Trimming cost V 8 bases and J 1 base, with 8 bases left between them. Germline loops: CDR1 MDHEN, CDR2 SYDVKM. The CDR3 sequence: CASCTGNTEAFF. CDR3 nucleotide sequence: TGTGCCAGCTGTACTGGGAACACTGAAGCTTTCTTT. Supplemented by reference TRBV28 and TRBJ1-1, the full variable domain reads DVKVTQSSRYLVKRTGEKVFLECVQDMDHENMFWYRQDPGLGLRLIYFSYDVKMKEKGDIPEGYSVSREKKERFSLILESASTNQTSMYLCASCTGNTEAFFGQGTRLTVV.

This chain's CDR3 is CAWSAGFGNQPQHF. CDR3 in DNA: TGTGCCTGGAGTGCGGGGTTTGGGAATCAGCCCCAGCATTTT. V is TRBV30 and J is TRBJ1-5; D not resolved. The CDR3 has 14 amino acids. Trimming cost V 1 base and J 4 bases, with 11 bases left between them. In germline, CDR1 is GTSNPN, CDR2 SVGIG (reference sequence).

The chain couples TRBV5-1 to TRBJ2-7; D gene ambiguous. The germline CDR1 and CDR2 sequences are SGHRS and YFSETQ. V shed 4 bases and J shed 5 bases, with 19 bases lying between them. CDR3 size: 15 residues. CDR3 residues: CASSSRGRRSDEQYF. DNA for the CDR3: TGCGCCAGCAGCAGCCGAGGACGGCGCAGCGACGAGCAGTACTTC. Using reference TRBV5-1 and TRBJ2-7 for the parts outside the CDR3, the full variable domain is KAGVTQTPRYLIKTRGQQVTLSCSPISGHRSVSWYQQTPGQGLQFLFEYFSETQRNKGNFPGRFSGRQFSNSRSEMNVSTLELGDSALYLCASSSRGRRSDEQYFGPGTRLTVT.